These 18 T cell receptor beta chains came from one sample sequenced in a study of blood T cell repertoires in COVID-19 (TCRdb year 2020). Library preparation was by the immunoSEQ multiplex PCR assay. The table comes from immuneACCESS by way of TCRdb, which keeps in-frame sequences with V and J called. Part of the clones is missing from these tables; in studies checked, under half for an unresolved V gene and the rest for unknown reasons. In all, the sample holds over 100,000 clones, and around 80% of those were seen once. Of the sample, approximately 4.3% falls within the top ten clones. Sequencing was performed on peripheral blood. All receptors come from a human donor in a cohort sampled during active or convalescent COVID-19.

This clone was picked up many times. V is TRBV6-2 or TRBV6-3 and J is TRBJ1-1, with 11 bases aligning to TRBD1. V dropped 2 bases and J dropped 1; count of bases not matched to a gene: 12. The germline V gene encodes CDR1 MNHEY and CDR2 SVGEGT. This CDR3 has 19 residues. For the CDR3, the DNA is TGTGCCAGCAGTTACCGCTCCGGACAGGGGGCATTGGCGAACACTGAAGCTTTCTTT. Its protein is CASSYRSGQGALANTEAFF.

The genes are TRBV5-4 and TRBJ1-2; D might be TRBD1 (6 bases). Germline CDR1 reads SGHNT; CDR2 reads YYREEE (reference sequence). Deletions cut 2 bases from V and 2 bases from J, with 10 bases between. The CDR3 extends over 14 amino acids. The CDR3 DNA sequence: TGTGCCAGCAGCTTCAGACAGGACAACTATGGCTACACCTTC. Translation gives CASSFRQDNYGYTF.

J is TRBJ2-4 and V is TRBV18; 11 bases map to TRBD1. The V and J ends lost 6 bases and 0 bases, in that order; junction bases with no gene match: 10. Germline V lookup: CDR1 KGHSH, CDR2 LQKENI. CDR3 length equals 18 residues. The CDR3 coding sequence is TGTGCCAGCTCGACCGGGACAGGGGGGTCCTTAGCCAAAAACATTCAGTACTTC. Residues: CASSTGTGGSLAKNIQYF.

This sequence joins TRBV7-2 and TRBJ2-7; 7 bases agree with TRBD2. The V gene end was trimmed by 1 base and the J gene end by 6 bases; junction bases not matched to a gene: 9. CDR1 is SGHTA, CDR2 FQGNSA, per germline. The CDR3 totals 15 residues. The CDR3 DNA sequence: TGTGCCAGCAGCTTAGTCCGCGTGCGGGGGTCCGAGCAGTACTTC. It encodes CASSLVRVRGSEQYF. Using reference TRBV7-2 and TRBJ2-7 for the parts outside the CDR3, the full variable domain is GAGVSQSPSNKVTEKGKDVELRCDPISGHTALYWYRQSLGQGLEFLIYFQGNSAPDKSGLPSDRFSAERTGGSVSTLTIQRTQQEDSAVYLCASSLVRVRGSEQYFGPGTRLTVT.

CDR3 DNA: TGTGCCAGCAGCTCGGGGGTCAATGAGCAGTTCTTC. This gives the protein CASSSGVNEQFF. V is TRBV28 and J is TRBJ2-1; tentatively, D is TRBD2 (6 bases). Trimming shortened V by 6 bases and J by 6 bases, and 9 bases separated the two germline ends. This CDR3 region has 12 residues. Per the germline V gene, CDR1 is MDHEN and CDR2 is SYDVKM.

The V and J genes are TRBV4-1 and TRBJ2-2; 8 bases match TRBD1. The CDR3 is 16 residues long. Germline V gives CDR1 MGHRA, CDR2 YSYEKL. The ends lost 5 bases at V and 1 base at J; junction bases unmatched: 6. The CDR3 nucleotides are TGCGCCAGCAGCGACCCCGGGACAGGGAACACCGGGGAGCTGTTTTTT. This codes for CASSDPGTGNTGELFF.

This clone came up a few times. The rearrangement joins TRBV20-1 to TRBJ2-3, with 7 bases matching TRBD1. The ends lost 8 bases at V and 5 bases at J; junction bases unmatched: 1. CDR1 is DFQATT, CDR2 SNEGSKA, per germline (reference sequence). This CDR3 spans 10 amino acids. CDR3 region: CSPGGDTQYF. The DNA for the CDR3 is TGCAGTCCAGGGGGAGATACGCAGTATTTT.

The chain recombines TRBV2 with TRBJ2-2, with D tentatively TRBD2 (6 bases). V shed 4 bases and J shed 2 bases, with 14 bases lying between them. Germline CDR1 SNHLY, CDR2 FYNNEI. The CDR3 sequence is 16 residues long. In DNA form, the CDR3 reads TGTGCCAGCAGTGTGGTGGGCGGGGTCAACACCGGGGAGCTGTTTTTT. This sequence encodes CASSVVGGVNTGELFF.

The chain links TRBV28 to TRBJ1-2, with D possibly matching TRBD1 (6 bases). The V and J ends lost 6 bases and 4 bases respectively, with 15 bases between them. Germline V gene sequence: CDR1 MDHEN, CDR2 SYDVKM. This CDR3 is 14 amino acids long. The CDR3 loop reads CASRRLRGLYGYTF. The CDR3 nucleotides read TGTGCCAGCAGAAGACTCAGGGGCCTCTATGGCTACACCTTC.

The chain uses TRBV4-3 and TRBJ2-7; 10 nucleotides agree with TRBD2. With V trimmed by 0 bases and J by 2 bases, 7 bases remained unmatched. From germline, CDR1 is LGHNA and CDR2 YSLEER. This CDR3 spans 17 amino acids. CDR3 protein: CASSQEPAGGPTYEQYF. The DNA for the CDR3 is TGCGCCAGCAGCCAAGAACCAGCGGGAGGGCCCACCTACGAGCAGTACTTC.

The chain employs TRBV7-9 and TRBJ1-1; weak D call: TRBD1 (5 bases). V lost 0 bases to trimming and J lost 4 bases, with 15 bases between them. The CDR3 has 16 amino acids. The V gene's germline CDR1 is SEHNR and CDR2 FQNEAQ (reference sequence). In DNA, the CDR3 is TGTGCCAGCAGCTTAGCGCCGTGGGTCGGGGGCACTGAAGCTTTCTTT. This sequence encodes CASSLAPWVGGTEAFF.

The V gene is TRBV19, the J gene TRBJ2-1; TRBD1 matches at 8 bases. Germline loops: CDR1 LNHDA, CDR2 SQIVND (reference sequence). This CDR3 is 16 amino acids long. The junction had 8 bases not matched to a gene; V was cut back by 6 bases and J by 1 base. The CDR3 is CASRSLRQGSYNEQFF. The CDR3 region has the DNA TGTGCCAGTAGATCACTCCGACAGGGGTCCTACAATGAGCAGTTCTTC.

This clone was picked up a small number of times. This chain's CDR3 is CASSEPHSGWVGYTF. CDR3 DNA sequence: TGTGCCAGCAGTGAACCCCATTCGGGTTGGGTGGGCTACACCTTC. The chain recombines TRBV6-1 with TRBJ1-2; D ambiguous. Trimming cost V 2 bases and J 8 bases, with 18 bases left between them. This CDR3 contains 15 residues. Germline assignment: CDR1 MNHNS and CDR2 SASEGT.

This clone was detected only once. The V and J genes are TRBV19 and TRBJ1-1, with D perhaps matching TRBD1 (6 bases). Trimming took off 5 bases at V and 7 bases at J, with 11 bases between the two ends. The CDR3 is 12 residues long. Germline loops: CDR1 LNHDA, CDR2 SQIVND (reference sequence). The CDR3 region is CASSAGVGEAFF. The CDR3 DNA reads TGTGCCAGTAGTGCAGGGGTGGGTGAAGCTTTCTTT.

The chain is built from TRBV19 and TRBJ1-2; D might be TRBD1 (5 bases). V was cut by 2 bases and J by 5 bases, with 12 bases left in between. This CDR3 has 14 residues. CDR1 is LNHDA and CDR2 is SQIVND in the germline V gene (reference sequence). The CDR3 DNA reads as TGTGCCAGTAGTATAAGGGCGACAGAATATGGCTACACCTTC. Residues: CASSIRATEYGYTF.

This chain links TRBV7-9 with TRBJ2-7, with D perhaps TRBD1 (8 bases). Germline loops: CDR1 SEHNR, CDR2 FQNEAQ (reference sequence). The CDR3 consists of 17 residues. The V end was cut by 5 bases, the J end by 0 bases, with 20 bases between. The CDR3 DNA reads TGTGCCAGCAGCCCAGGGGGCGGGGCGGGAGTCTCCTACGAGCAGTACTTC. Translated: CASSPGGGAGVSYEQYF.

This clone was counted once. The chain is built from TRBV6-2 or TRBV6-3 and TRBJ1-5; D may be TRBD1 (6 bases). The CDR3 is 14 amino acids. Trimming left V 2 bases short and J 5 bases short, with 10 bases between. Germline loops: CDR1 MNHEY, CDR2 SVGEGT. The CDR3: CASSYIGQHQPQHF. CDR3 DNA sequence: TGTGCCAGCAGTTACATAGGACAGCATCAGCCCCAGCATTTT.

Only a few counts were recorded for this clone. The gene calls are TRBV19 and TRBJ1-5; TRBD1 aligns across 7 bases. The V and J ends lost 3 bases and 7 bases, in that order; junction bases with no gene match: 6. The CDR3 loop spans 14 amino acids. Germline CDR1 and CDR2: LNHDA and SQIVND (reference sequence). CDR3 DNA sequence: TGTGCCAGTAGTATCAGACAGGGCGCCCAGCCCCAGCATTTT. Translation gives CASSIRQGAQPQHF.